This TCR beta chain was captured in a study of radiation and T cells in renal cell carcinoma. The method was immunoSEQ multiplex PCR; TCRdb's version includes in-frame clones alone and lacks a portion of them. The sample includes around 74,000 clones, less than 85% of them seen just once. The CDR3 covers 12 residues. Trimming removed 4 bases from V and 0 bases from J, with 3 bases in between. Germline V lookup: CDR1 SEHNR, CDR2 FQNEAQ (reference sequence). Noted time point: blood 4 weeks post-SBRT, at nephrectomy. Treatment described: 15 Gy SBRT to primary tumor, nephrectomy 4 weeks later. The sequence was obtained from a woman aged 55-69 years with renal cell carcinoma. Source: blood, taken from a patient whose treatment included radiotherapy and nephrectomy. The chain combines TRBV7-9 with TRBJ1-1; unclear D gene. The chain's CDR3 is CASSYMNTEAFF. The CDR3 nucleotides are TGTGCCAGCAGCTACATGAACACTGAAGCTTTCTTT.